The rows below give T cell receptor beta chains drawn from one sample of a study of T cell repertoires in cytomegalovirus infection. TCRdb ran MiXCR on the reads and lists one entry per CDR3 protein. The sample has fewer than 900,000 distinct CDR3 sequences, 29% seen once. What these receptors recognize is not known. The input for sequencing was cultured CD8+ T cells from PBMCs, taken from culture after CMV antigen stimulation. Receptors originate from a human donor in good health (CMV status not recorded). Some clones in this sample may be carry-over from other donors' samples. Each CDR3 is given with its conserved first and last residue. The order of the fields is V gene, clone size, CDR3 protein. The size field is filled for only some rows; it gives once, few, many or a size class.

TRBV6-6	few	CATREAGNNEQFF
TRBV3-1	NA	CASSQAEGSSYEQYF
TRBV4-3	NA	CASSQDLGWTEAFF
TRBV19	NA	CASSPRGGGTSNTQYF
TRBV28	few	CASSLVPRTEAFF
TRBV7-9	NA	CASSLSLEVLAGDQVTDTQYF
TRBV7-9	few	CASRRDRGSYLVGTDTQYF
TRBV5-4	NA	CASSWTITGGTDTQYF
TRBV4-1	once	CASSHPGKRYDEQFF
TRBV27	NA	CASSLRPSGGALDTQYF
TRBV6-5	NA	CASSYSAGASNEQFF
TRBV13	few	CASSLGGTSGNIQYF
TRBV7-6	many	CASSPTDRDNNSPLHF
TRBV3-1	NA	CASSQSRGTERQETQYF
TRBV4-3	few	CASSQRRRGPESSGNTIYF
TRBV19	NA	CARPDRIRNQPQHF
TRBV12-3/TRBV12-4	many	CASSPRRTSGGAGQETQYF
TRBV4-2	few	CASSQGQNYEQYF
TRBV9	few	CASSPGGNSNQPQHF
TRBV6-2/TRBV6-3	few	CASSYRGPDTQYF
TRBV7-9	NA	CASNHTWTAETNTGELFF
TRBV28	few	CASSLPRGPQHF
TRBV5-5	many	CASSLEGQSANYGYTF
TRBV7-9	many	CASTPPDGDDEQFF
TRBV7-9	many	CASRGQENTEAFF
TRBV7-9	many	CASTSRGTDTQYF
TRBV15	once	CATSRDDSYYQPQHF
TRBV6-2/TRBV6-3	few	CASSPIIGTGYNEQFF
TRBV6-5	few	CASSYSGGSGYTF
TRBV27	NA	CASITGTDHRGETQYF
TRBV12-3/TRBV12-4	NA	CASSSPRQEDTDTQYF
TRBV5-1	NA	CASSFISSYNSPLHF
TRBV7-2	many	CASSSWDGNTEAFF
TRBV19	NA	CASSFGGQGMNTEAFF
TRBV29-1	NA	CSVPTGRLGETQYF
TRBV11-3	few	CASRGGPSGNTIYF
TRBV28	NA	CASSLTPRRSPEQYF
TRBV7-9	many	CASSSPGSPNSPLHF
TRBV6-2/TRBV6-3	few	CASSSATSRETQYF
TRBV5-5	NA	CASSLAGAGAFF
TRBV7-3	many	CASSLSGDEQFF
TRBV7-8	many	CASSTSLRGQGVGDTEAFF
TRBV7-3	NA	CASSLLVGGPDTQYF
TRBV7-9	many	CASSSTSGLAYNEQFF
TRBV9	NA	CASSGLEGSNSPLHF
TRBV20-1	NA	CSVRDLGLSSYEQYF
TRBV6-8	few	CATAWGAYGYTF
TRBV6-1	few	CASSERGQIPFVRGNTIYF
TRBV7-8	many	CASSLEGLGHYYGYTF
TRBV7-6	NA	CASSFRQLETQYF
TRBV7-9	few	CASSLSREVNQPQHF
TRBV7-2	many	CASSLGTEANYGYTF
TRBV9	NA	CASGNGYTF